This T cell receptor (beta chain) was found in a study of blood T cell repertoires in COVID-19. Study details: Donors in the United States, Italy and Spain gave samples during acute or convalescent COVID-19.

Germline CDR1 is SGHTA and CDR2 is FQGNSA. Trimming at V came to 1 base and at J to 2 bases, leaving 10 bases not matched to a gene. This CDR3 contains 19 residues. Donors of Cohort 3 who recovered were those that had two negative PCRs, clearance, or symptom resolution. As originally analysed: Nucleated cell counts were estimated from reference gene primer amplification. Profiled with immunoSEQ multiplex PCR; TCRdb holds only in-frame clones, not every one. V, J and clone size derive from that table, while D and trimming were established from the DNA sequence. The sample contains a few hundred thousand clones, approximately 85% of which appear only once.

The chain is built from TRBV7-2 and TRBJ1-3, with 11 bases lining up with TRBD1. The sequencing sample was made of PBMCs or T cells enriched from blood (not recorded which). The receptor was derived from a man aged 30 to 45 who had recovered from COVID-19. The CDR3 nucleotides are TGTGCCAGCAGCTTAGATTGGACAGGGGGCCTCCACCCTGGAAACACCATATATTTT. This translates into CASSLDWTGGLHPGNTIYF.